This TCR beta chain was obtained from a study of T cell changes during pregnancy in multiple sclerosis. Germline assignment: CDR1 DFQATT and CDR2 SNEGSKA (reference sequence). Trimming cost V 4 bases and J 8 bases, with 8 bases left between them. The CDR3 is 10 amino acids. Only in-frame clones appear in the TCRdb table, and some are missing; sequencing was by immunoSEQ multiplex PCR. Of about 39,000 clones listed, roughly 94% are singletons. The chain uses TRBV20-1 and TRBJ1-1; tentatively, D is TRBD1 (5 bases). The sample consisted of peripheral blood, taken in the third trimester of pregnancy. The TCR originated in a female donor with multiple sclerosis, enrolled in a pregnancy study. The CDR3: CSATRGEAFF. The CDR3 nucleotides are TGCAGTGCTACTAGGGGCGAAGCTTTCTTT.